The present T cell receptor beta chain was sequenced within a study of radiotherapy plus CTLA-4 blockade in lung cancer. Turning to the study itself: Among patients, 15% to 20% showed objective responses, and 25% to 35% had disease control. General study findings and limits: Following radiotherapy plus ipilimumab, tumor-derived TCR clones expanded in the blood. Reports identified early blood T cell clone dynamics, with interferon-beta, as the best response predictor.

The assay was immunoSEQ multiplex PCR, and TCRdb's table has in-frame clones only and misses some. The sample lists under 70,000 clones; 60% to 80% were seen once. Points on this clone: Its antigen is not known. Relative to the germline gene, one junction end is altered; a read error may explain this. The sample has other DNA sequences that encode this CDR3 too.

This CDR3 spans 16 amino acids. The germline V gene has CDR1 SGHVS and CDR2 FNYEAQ. This clonotype originated in a human donor with non-small cell lung cancer who had a complete response to radiotherapy plus ipilimumab. This chain uses TRBV7-6 with TRBJ2-7; D might be TRBD2 (6 bases). The sample in question was peripheral blood, obtained from a patient treated with radiotherapy plus ipilimumab. The CDR3 reads CASSLAFGQGGYEQYF. In nucleotides, the CDR3 is TGTGCCAGCAGCTTAGCGTTTGGCCAGGGAGGTTACGAGCAGTATTTC. Supplemented by reference TRBV7-6 and TRBJ2-7, the full variable domain reads GAGVSQSPRYKVTKRGQDVALRCDPISGHVSLYWYRQALGQGPEFLTYFNYEAQQDKSGLPNDRFSAERPEGSISTLTIQRTEQRDSAMYRCASSLAFGQGGYEQYFGPGTRLTVT.